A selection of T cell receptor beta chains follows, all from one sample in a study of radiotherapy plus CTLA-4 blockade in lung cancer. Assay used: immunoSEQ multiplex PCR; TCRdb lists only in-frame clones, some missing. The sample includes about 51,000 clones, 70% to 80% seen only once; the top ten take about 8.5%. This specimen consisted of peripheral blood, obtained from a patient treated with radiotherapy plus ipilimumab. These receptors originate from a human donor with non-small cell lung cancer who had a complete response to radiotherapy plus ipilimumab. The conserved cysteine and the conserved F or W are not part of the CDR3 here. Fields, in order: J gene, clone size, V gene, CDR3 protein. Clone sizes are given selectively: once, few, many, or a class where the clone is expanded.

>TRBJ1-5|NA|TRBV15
ATSRAQISNQPQH
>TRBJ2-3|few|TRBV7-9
ASSLGATSGDSTDTQY
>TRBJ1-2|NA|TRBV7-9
ASSPGTGGSGSRGYT
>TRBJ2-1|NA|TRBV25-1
ASSESGGIGNEQF
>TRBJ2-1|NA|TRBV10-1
ASSQGLAGGEQF
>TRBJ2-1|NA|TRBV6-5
ASSPTGVYNEQF
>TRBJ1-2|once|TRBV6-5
ASTPTGPNYGYT
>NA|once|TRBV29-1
SAGGGTYEQY
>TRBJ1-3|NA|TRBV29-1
SVLLSGNTIY
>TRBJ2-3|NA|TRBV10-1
ASSESGLLAGSTDTQY
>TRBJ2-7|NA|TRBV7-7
ASSRDSTYEQY
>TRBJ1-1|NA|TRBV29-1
SVGRISNTEAF
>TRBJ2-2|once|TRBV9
ASSVDRAGELF
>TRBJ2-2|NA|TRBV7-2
ASSLLTGNTGELF
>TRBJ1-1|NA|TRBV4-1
ASSPQEGPNTEAF
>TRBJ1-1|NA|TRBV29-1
SVGTGGPF
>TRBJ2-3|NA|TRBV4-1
ASSPYGQGLGDTQY
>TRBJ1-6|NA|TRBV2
ASKDFSSPLH
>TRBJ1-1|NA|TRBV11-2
ASSPRDRDAF
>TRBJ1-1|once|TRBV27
ASSLGGGRGRTEAF
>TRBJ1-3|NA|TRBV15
ATSGDRASGNTIY
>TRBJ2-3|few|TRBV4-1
ASSRTGTATDTQY
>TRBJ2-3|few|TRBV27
ASSHEQGTGGDTQY
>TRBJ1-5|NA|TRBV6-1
ASTGGFGQPQH
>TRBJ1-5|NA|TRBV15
ATGTGNQPQH
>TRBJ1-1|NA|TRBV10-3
AISEGQVNTEAF
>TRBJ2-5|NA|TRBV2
ASSVSPIETQY